This T cell receptor beta chain was found in a study of Ad26.COV2.S vaccination and SARS-CoV-2 variants. Overall study context: Into the muscle, Ad26.COV2.S was dosed once or twice, 56 days apart.

Sequencing used immunoSEQ multiplex PCR; TCRdb keeps in-frame clones, though not all of them. The sample lists 500,000 or so clones; approximately 89% were seen once. Documented treatment: about 20 received Ad26.COV2.S at low or high dose, single or two shots; 5 received placebo; per-sample allocation not given. Each sample was drawn 63 days after the first injection (of vaccine or placebo). Donation came from an adult in Boston who was aged 18-55 years. The CDR3 loop spans 13 amino acids. The V gene's germline CDR1 is LNHNV and CDR2 YYDKDF (reference sequence). Trimming removed 0 bases at V and 6 bases at J, with 5 bases between.

This sequence joins TRBV15 and TRBJ1-4; D is unclear. The receptor was isolated from a person between 18 and 59 years old who received the Ad26.COV2.S COVID-19 vaccine or a placebo. Sequencing was performed on peripheral blood, taken in a trial of Ad26.COV2.S vaccine versus placebo. The CDR3, as DNA: TGTGCCACCAGCAGAGATCTTGATGAAAAACTGTTTTTT. It encodes CATSRDLDEKLFF.